The source of this TCR beta chain is a study of T cells after posttransplantation cyclophosphamide. On the day of bone marrow donation, the related graft donor provided peripheral blood. This clone was counted many times. Its antigen is as yet unknown. This CDR3 is built from 13 residues. After removal of 3 bases from V and 7 bases from J, the junction contained 1 base not matched to a gene. Germline V gene data show CDR1 as LNHDA and CDR2 as SQIVND (reference sequence). Study-wide findings and caveats: TRB clonality was highly associated with recipient CMV seropositivity and reactivation. Blood and skin or GI T cell repertoires showed limited TRB overlap. Later blood repertoires were often dominated by clones from the donor CD8+ memory compartment.

The repertoire was sequenced with immunoSEQ multiplex PCR; TCRdb's copy has only in-frame clones and lacks some. This sample shows tens of thousands of clones and no singletons; roughly 2% rests with the ten largest. This sequence joins TRBV19 and TRBJ2-1, with 9 bases identical to TRBD1. The source material was PBMCs. The receptor comes from a middle-aged man in good health, CMV-negative, and a related stem cell transplant donor. CDR3 loop: CASSMGTGNEQFF. The CDR3 nucleotides read TGTGCCAGTAGTATGGGGACAGGGAATGAGCAGTTCTTC.